The entry that follows covers one TCR beta chain sequence. This clone was counted a few times. Its binding antigen is unknown. Nothing much larger sits one base from this clone, and base qualities are not available. The cohort consisted of 600 or so healthy bone marrow donors. All cohort members were sampled while nominally healthy, although unrecorded immune exposures were likely present. The donor tested CMV seropositive, placing the donor among the 289 seropositive members of the cohort. Every donor gave a peripheral blood sample, and the peripheral blood mononuclear cells from that sample were used for TCR beta sequencing. Genomic DNA extraction from the blood cell samples was performed with the Qiagen DNeasy Blood Extraction Kit. The source of the sample is a study of cytomegalovirus exposure and HLA in healthy donors (TCRdb year 2017). Regarding the research as a whole: An earlier analysis of approximately 640 of the donors reported about 250 Gb of sequence data and some 100 million unique TCR beta sequences from about 180 million T cells. About 310 gigabases of sequencing data and tens of millions of unique TCR sequences were included in an early release covering 550 to 800 HLA-typed donors. Among the roughly 390 genotyped donors, roughly 80% belonged to the genetic ancestry cluster associated with self-reported Caucasian donors. The aim of the study was to test whether cataloging public T cell receptors could identify signatures of past pathogen exposure. The study used immunosequencing to profile the T cell repertoires of approximately 640 subjects and linked those repertoires to cytomegalovirus serostatus. Along with the approximately 700-subject first cohort, a separate validation cohort of some 130 different subjects was used. High-throughput TCR immunosequencing, statistical association of individual TCRs with disease status, and machine learning were combined to predict cytomegalovirus infection status. To study patterns of TCR occurrence, a later analysis re-analyzed previously published TCR beta repertoires from 666 donors and added high-resolution HLA genotyping. Rather than drawing on any new phenotypic data, the later analysis identified candidate immune exposures from TCR beta sequences and the way those sequences occurred across donors. In an earlier analysis of 587 of the donors, high-throughput TCR beta sequencing was used to judge whether each TCR beta V gene segment behaved as functional or pseudogenic. Alongside the repertoire data, information on donor age, sex, ethnicity and CMV serostatus was compiled. In a later genetic analysis, genome-wide SNP genotypes for about 65% of the roughly 670 donors were used, and that subset was treated as a discovery cohort. All discovery cohort repertoires had been generated on a single sequencing platform. HLA typing included class I and class II loci at four-digit resolution. Typing coverage differed by locus: A, B, C, DRB1 and DQB1 were typed in about 629-640 donors, DQA1 in about 510, DPA1 in over 600, and DPB1 in 472. Because of strong linkage in the cohort, roughly five DR-DQ haplotypes were treated as single units for association and clustering. Across under 500 genotyped donors of the cohort, an average of approximately 240,000 unique TCR beta nucleotide sequences per donor were sequenced, and roughly 20% of those sequences were non-productive. The investigation overall reported the following: In a later analysis, the rate of TCR association differed among HLA loci, with DRB1 alleles having the most associated TCRs and HLA-C alleles having the fewest. A further reported finding was that TCR beta sequences accurately predicted the HLA-A and HLA-B alleles for most subjects in the first cohort. In this cohort, only TCR beta chains were sequenced, and detectable features were limited by the absence of alpha or paired-chain data. In an earlier analysis of fewer than 700 of the donors, most TCR beta V segments appeared in productive rearrangements about 90% or about 30% of the time, broadly matching IMGT annotations. A few of the identified cytomegalovirus-associated TCR beta chains were confirmed in vitro to be specific for cytomegalovirus antigens. Most TCR sequences were seen in very few donors, while some public TCRs were found in many individuals. The only immune exposure information available for the cohort was CMV serostatus. According to a later genetic analysis, donors in an Asian-associated ancestry cluster had fewer N-insertions in productive TCRs than the approximately 700-donor mean. A total of 150 to 200 TCR beta chains were listed by the study as associated with cytomegalovirus. The classifier was reported to diagnose cytomegalovirus status with high specificity and sensitivity in both the original cohort and the validation cohort. The earlier analysis of about 600 of the donors excluded 15 to 20 rarely observed V segments, including chromosome 9 orphons, because counts were too low. Assigning TCR associations to individual alleles was difficult when HLA alleles, especially DR and DQ, strongly co-occurred. According to a later analysis, most CMV-associated TCR beta chains appeared to be HLA-restricted, and the HLA associations seemed to be driven largely by CMV exposure. Specific HLA alleles were associated with roughly 16,000 TCR beta sequences at a false discovery rate of 0.05 in a later analysis. A later genetic analysis associated a missense DCLRE1C variant with V-gene and J-gene trimming of TCR beta chains, and an independent cohort replicated the association. According to the authors, the approach could potentially be generalized to other disease states and immunological phenotypes. A later analysis reported that several top co-occurrence clusters appeared linked to parvovirus B19, influenza, CMV and Epstein-Barr virus. Presence/absence analyses assumed roughly uniform sequencing depth across donors, an assumption that may not hold. A cluster of highly shared sequence variants was judged likely to represent a technical artifact of the sequencing pipeline. Correlated functional status among segregating V segments might reflect linkage disequilibrium, but an unknown experimental factor could not be ruled out. Some IMGT-functional V segments, including TRBV6-2 and TRBV6-3, could not be told apart with the 87-base-pair reads, so those segments were excluded. Because some donors lacked HLA typing at each locus, the association tests relied only on the typed subset. In a later analysis, HLA-associated TCR beta chains were found to be more clonally expanded and to have lower generation probabilities than equally common non-associated chains.

CDR1 SNHLY and CDR2 FYNNEI are derived from the germline V gene. Taken from cysteine to phenylalanine, the CDR3 has 14 residues. The DNA shown is the 42-base CDR3, in frame from base 1. The V end loses 7 bases and the J end loses 0 bases, and a stretch of 13 bases separates them. Preparation of the library involved the immunoSEQ multiplex PCR assay. For the multiplex PCR, a mixture combining 60 forward primers for TCR Vbeta segments and 13 reverse primers for TCR Jbeta segments was used. Amplification of the CDR3 region of rearranged TCR beta genes was performed with a multiplex PCR assay on genomic DNA. Amplified TCR beta libraries were sequenced as 87-base-pair reads on the Illumina HiSeq System. Regarding the original processing steps: Across the 500 to 750 repertoires, a later analysis counted 75 million to 90 million unique TCR beta chains, some 11 million of which were shared by at least two donors. To remove PCR and sequencing errors, raw reads were error-corrected and collapsed into unique sequences using a nearest-neighbor algorithm that merged closely related sequences. V, D and J gene segments were assigned by aligning CDR3 sequences to IMGT reference sequences. For a sequence to be retained, a match of at least six nucleotides to both a V gene segment and a J gene segment was required. Rearrangements were called productive when the CDR3 lacked stop codons and stayed in frame with V and J; all others were non-productive. Following IMGT convention, CDR3 was defined as the stretch from the second conserved V-encoded cysteine to the conserved J-encoded phenylalanine. Sequences without an unambiguous match to a single V gene segment were excluded from the earlier analysis of a few hundred of the donors. An earlier analysis of 500 to 600 of the donors classified V segments as functional when productive rearrangements were above 56.7% and as segregating when the standard deviation between donors was above 5%. A statistical classification framework was developed to diagnose cytomegalovirus status using the catalog of TCR beta chain sequences. V and J gene assignment, in a later analysis, came from comparing TCR nucleotide sequences with IMGT/GENE-DB human TR gene sequences. In a later analysis, CDR3 sequences and most-parsimonious VDJ recombination scenarios were assigned using the TCRdist pipeline. In a later analysis, each TCR beta chain was defined by its CDR3 amino acid sequence together with its V-gene family, and reads without a unique V-gene family were excluded. In a later analysis, 500 to 700 highly shared, low-generation-probability nucleotide sequences were removed to address suspected cross-contamination and a sequencing artifact. In a later analysis, a clonal expansion index was calculated for each public chain from normalized within-repertoire ranks of inferred template counts. A later analysis computed generation probabilities with a VDJ recombination model fitted to out-of-frame rearrangements, and checked the results against IGoR. A later analysis scored TCR-TCR, TCR-HLA and TCR-CMV co-occurrence with hypergeometric tests, applying a repertoire-size bias correction to TCR pairs. In a later analysis, false discovery rates were estimated by permuting HLA or CMV assignments 20 times. In a later analysis, co-occurring TCRs were grouped with DBSCAN, and TCRdist sequence similarity was added when clustering was performed within HLA-allele-positive subsets. Repertoires with fewer than 30,000 or more than 120,000 public chains, plus five repertoires with anomalous nucleotide sharing, were excluded from co-occurrence clustering. Here the immuneACCESS table is served through TCRdb, limited to in-frame sequences with V and J called. Missing clones are a known gap in these copies; in checked studies unresolved V genes cover under half, and the rest lacks a known reason. The V and J calls and clone size were taken over from that table, and D and trimming were inferred from the DNA. The sample table contains some 180,000 clones; only one count was recorded for about 9.4% of them. 1% to 1.5% of the sample rests with the top ten.

The chain is encoded by TRBV2 joined to TRBJ2-7; the D gene is not confidently resolved. The sample was PBMCs. This sequence originates from a woman in her 30s in good health and CMV-seropositive. The CDR3 sequence is CASKSRSSSYEQYF. The DNA is TGTGCCAGCAAGAGCAGGTCAAGCTCCTACGAGCAGTACTTC.